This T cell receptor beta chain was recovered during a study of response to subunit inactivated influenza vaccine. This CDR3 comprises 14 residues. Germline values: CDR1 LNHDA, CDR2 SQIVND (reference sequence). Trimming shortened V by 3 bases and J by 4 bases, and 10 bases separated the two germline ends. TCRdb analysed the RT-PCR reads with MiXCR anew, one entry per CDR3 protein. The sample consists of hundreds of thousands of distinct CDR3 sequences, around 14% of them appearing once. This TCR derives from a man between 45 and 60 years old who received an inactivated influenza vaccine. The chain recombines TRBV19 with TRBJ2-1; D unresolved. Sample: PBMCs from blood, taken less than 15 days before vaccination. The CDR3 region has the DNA TGTGCCAGTAGTATCGGTTACAGTTACAATGAGCAGTTCTTC. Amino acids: CASSIGYSYNEQFF. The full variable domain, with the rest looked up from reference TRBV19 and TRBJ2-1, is DGGITQSPKYLFRKEGQNVTLSCEQNLNHDAMYWYRQDPGQGLRLIYYSQIVNDFQKGDIAEGYSVSREKKESFPLTVTSAQKNPTAFYLCASSIGYSYNEQFFGPGTRLTVL.